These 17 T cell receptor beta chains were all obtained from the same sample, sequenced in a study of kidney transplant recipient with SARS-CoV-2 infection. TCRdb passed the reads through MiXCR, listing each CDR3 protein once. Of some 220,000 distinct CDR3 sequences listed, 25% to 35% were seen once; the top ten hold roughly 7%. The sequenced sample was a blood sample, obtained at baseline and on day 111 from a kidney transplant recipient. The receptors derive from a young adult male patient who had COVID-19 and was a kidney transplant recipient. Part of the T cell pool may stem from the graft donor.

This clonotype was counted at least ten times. CDR3 residues: CASSGFPSARKTYGYTF. The CDR3 region has the DNA TGTGCCAGCAGCGGGTTTCCTTCAGCTCGAAAGACCTATGGCTACACCTTC. The chain couples TRBV7-4 to TRBJ1-2; D is undetermined. V was trimmed by 5 bases and J by 4 bases, leaving 23 bases between them. Germline V gives CDR1 SGHVT, CDR2 SQSDAQ. This CDR3 has 17 amino acids.

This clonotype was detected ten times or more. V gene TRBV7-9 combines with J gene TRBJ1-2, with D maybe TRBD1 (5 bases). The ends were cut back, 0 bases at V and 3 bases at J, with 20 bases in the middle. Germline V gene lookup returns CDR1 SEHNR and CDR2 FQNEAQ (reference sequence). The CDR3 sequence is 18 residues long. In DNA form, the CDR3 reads TGTGCCAGCAGCTTAGCAGGAGCCGCCTACCGGGACCACTATGGCTACACCTTC. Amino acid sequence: CASSLAGAAYRDHYGYTF.

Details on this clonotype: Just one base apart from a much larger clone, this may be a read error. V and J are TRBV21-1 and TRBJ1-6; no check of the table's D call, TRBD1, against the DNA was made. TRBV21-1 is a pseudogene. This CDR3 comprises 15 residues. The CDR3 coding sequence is TGTGCCAGCAGCCCTCCAGGAGACAGGGATTCACCCCTCCACTTT. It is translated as CASSPPGDRDSPLHF.

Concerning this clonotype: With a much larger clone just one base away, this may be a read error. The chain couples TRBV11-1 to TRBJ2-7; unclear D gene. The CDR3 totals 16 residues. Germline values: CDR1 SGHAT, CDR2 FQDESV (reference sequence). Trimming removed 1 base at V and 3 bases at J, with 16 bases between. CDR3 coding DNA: TGTGCCAGCAGCTTAGAGCGACACCTCAAGGGCTACGAGCAGTACTTC. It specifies CASSLERHLKGYEQYF.

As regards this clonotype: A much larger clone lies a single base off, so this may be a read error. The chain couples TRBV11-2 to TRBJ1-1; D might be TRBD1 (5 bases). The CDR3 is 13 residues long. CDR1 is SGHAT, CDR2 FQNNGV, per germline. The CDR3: CAGSLVGRTEAFF. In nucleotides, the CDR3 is TGTGCCGGCAGCTTGGTGGGGCGCACTGAAGCTTTCTTT.

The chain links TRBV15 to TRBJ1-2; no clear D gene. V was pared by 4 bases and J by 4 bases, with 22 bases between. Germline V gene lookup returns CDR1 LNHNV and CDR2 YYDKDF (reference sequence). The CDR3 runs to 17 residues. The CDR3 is CATSNVRGCGKTYGYTF. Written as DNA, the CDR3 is TGTGCCACCAGCAACGTCCGAGGGTGTGGAAAGACCTATGGCTACACCTTC.

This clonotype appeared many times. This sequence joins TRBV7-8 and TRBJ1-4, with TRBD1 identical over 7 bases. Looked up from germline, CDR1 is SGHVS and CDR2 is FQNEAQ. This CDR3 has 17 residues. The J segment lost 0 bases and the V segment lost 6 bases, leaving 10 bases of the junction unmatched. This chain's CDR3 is CASRKGDRDATNEKLFF. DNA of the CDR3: TGTGCCAGCAGGAAAGGTGACAGGGATGCAACTAATGAAAAACTGTTTTTT.

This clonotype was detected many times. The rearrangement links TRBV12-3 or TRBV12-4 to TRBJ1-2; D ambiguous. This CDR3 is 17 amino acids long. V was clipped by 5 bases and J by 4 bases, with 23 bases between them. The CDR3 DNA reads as TGTGCCAGCAGTGTTGTAGCCACAGCAGGAAAGACCTATGGCTACACCTTC. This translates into CASSVVATAGKTYGYTF.

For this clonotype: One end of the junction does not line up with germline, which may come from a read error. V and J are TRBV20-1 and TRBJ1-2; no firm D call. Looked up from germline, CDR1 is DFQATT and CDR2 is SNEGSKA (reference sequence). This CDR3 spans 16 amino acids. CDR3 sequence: CGAAFTLFRKTYGYTF. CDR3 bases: TGCGGTGCTGCTTTCACGCTGTTTCGAAAGACCTATGGCTACACCTTC.

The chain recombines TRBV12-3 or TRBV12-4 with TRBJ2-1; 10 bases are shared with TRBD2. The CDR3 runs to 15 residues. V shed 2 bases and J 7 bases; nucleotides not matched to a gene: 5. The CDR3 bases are TGTGCCAGCAGTTTAATGCTAGCGGGGGCTAATGAGCAGTTCTTC. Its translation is CASSLMLAGANEQFF.

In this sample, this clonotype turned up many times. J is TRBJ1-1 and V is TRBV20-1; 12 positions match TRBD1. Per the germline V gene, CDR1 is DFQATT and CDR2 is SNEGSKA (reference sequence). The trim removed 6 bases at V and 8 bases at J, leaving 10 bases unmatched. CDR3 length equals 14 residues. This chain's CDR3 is CSADKGQGAGEAFF. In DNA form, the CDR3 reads TGCAGTGCCGATAAGGGACAGGGGGCTGGCGAAGCTTTCTTT.

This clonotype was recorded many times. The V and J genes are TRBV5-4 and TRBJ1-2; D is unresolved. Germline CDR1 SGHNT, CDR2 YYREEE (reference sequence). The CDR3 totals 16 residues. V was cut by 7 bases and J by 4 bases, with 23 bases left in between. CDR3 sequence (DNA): TGTGCCAGCGGCAGGTACGTACCAGGAAAGACCTATGGCTACACCTTC. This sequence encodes CASGRYVPGKTYGYTF.

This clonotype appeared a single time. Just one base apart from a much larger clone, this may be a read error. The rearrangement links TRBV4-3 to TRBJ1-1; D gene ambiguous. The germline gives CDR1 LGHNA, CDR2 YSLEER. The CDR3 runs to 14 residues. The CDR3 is CASNQDGIDTEAFF. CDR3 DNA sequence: TGCGCCAGCAACCAAGATGGCATTGACACTGAAGCTTTCTTT.

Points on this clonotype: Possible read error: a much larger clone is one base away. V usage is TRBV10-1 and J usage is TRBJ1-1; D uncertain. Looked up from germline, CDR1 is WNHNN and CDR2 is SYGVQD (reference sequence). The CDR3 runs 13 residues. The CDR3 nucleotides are TGCGCCGGCAGTGAGTCCGAATCGCTGGAAGCTTTCTTT. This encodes CAGSESESLEAFF.

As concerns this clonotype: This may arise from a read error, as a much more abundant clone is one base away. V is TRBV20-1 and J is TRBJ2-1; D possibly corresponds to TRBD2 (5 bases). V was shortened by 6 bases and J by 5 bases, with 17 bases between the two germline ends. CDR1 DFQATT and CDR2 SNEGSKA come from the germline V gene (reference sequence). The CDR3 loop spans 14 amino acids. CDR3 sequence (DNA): TGCAGTGCCAGGAGGCCCCCTGGAGACAATGAGCAGTTCTTC. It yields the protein CSARRPPGDNEQFF.

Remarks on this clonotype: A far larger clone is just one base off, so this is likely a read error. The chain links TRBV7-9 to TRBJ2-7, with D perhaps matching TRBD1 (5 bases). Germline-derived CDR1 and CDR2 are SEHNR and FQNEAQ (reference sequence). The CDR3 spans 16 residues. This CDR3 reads CTSSFSDWTNTYEQYF. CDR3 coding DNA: TGTACCAGCAGCTTCTCAGATTGGACAAACACCTACGAGCAGTACTTC.

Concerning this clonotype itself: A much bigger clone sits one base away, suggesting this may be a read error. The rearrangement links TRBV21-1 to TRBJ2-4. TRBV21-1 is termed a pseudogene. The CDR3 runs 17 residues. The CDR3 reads CASRCAELQQRKNIQHF. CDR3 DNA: TGTGCCAGCAGGTGTGCGGAGCTACAGCAAAGAAAAAACATTCAGCACTTC.